The 31 T cell receptor beta chains listed next were all sequenced from one sample in a study of blood T cell repertoires in COVID-19. Sequenced by immunoSEQ multiplex PCR; TCRdb stores in-frame clones only, minus some. The sample has roughly 200,000 clones, 94% seen once; the top ten hold 0.6% to 0.8%. Sample: peripheral blood. The receptors were gathered from a young man with COVID-19, enrolled during active disease.

This clone came up once. The V gene is TRBV30, the J gene TRBJ2-7; the D gene is possibly TRBD2 (7 bases). Trimming shortened V by 1 base and J by 5 bases, and 15 bases separated the two germline ends. The V gene's germline CDR1 is GTSNPN and CDR2 SVGIG (reference sequence). This CDR3 spans 14 amino acids. The CDR3, as DNA: TGTGCCTGGAGTGGGGGGGGCCGGAAAAACGAGCAGTACTTC. Translated, it gives CAWSGGGRKNEQYF.

The chain combines TRBV5-1 with TRBJ1-2; perhaps TRBD1 as D (6 bases). Germline lookup yields CDR1 SGHRS and CDR2 YFSETQ. Trimming pared 1 base from V and 2 bases from J, leaving 9 bases between. The CDR3 sequence is 14 residues long. The CDR3 spells CASSLNRDNYGYTF. CDR3 in DNA: TGCGCCAGCAGCTTGAACAGGGACAACTATGGCTACACCTTC.

The CDR3 here is CASSQGWYPGQYKNIQYF. CDR3 in DNA: TGTGCCAGCAGCCAAGGCTGGTACCCGGGACAGTACAAAAACATTCAGTACTTC. This chain uses TRBV3-1 (or the pseudogene TRBV3-2) with TRBJ2-4, with TRBD1 matching over 7 bases. CDR1 LGHDT and CDR2 YNNKEL come from the germline V gene (reference sequence). J lost 3 bases, V lost 1 base, and 12 bases had no gene match. CDR3 length: 18 amino acids.

This chain uses TRBV3-1 (or the pseudogene TRBV3-2) with TRBJ2-1; TRBD2 might be the D (6 bases). The germline V gene encodes CDR1 LGHDT and CDR2 YNNKEL (reference sequence). CDR3 length equals 14 residues. Trimming took off 1 base at V and 6 bases at J, with 10 bases between the two ends. Written as DNA, the CDR3 is TGTGCCAGCAGCCAAGGACTAGATGGCAATGAGCAGTTCTTC. Its translation is CASSQGLDGNEQFF.

The chain couples TRBV18 to TRBJ1-2; TRBD1 is a possible D gene (6 bases). CDR3 size: 17 residues. Germline CDR1 and CDR2: KGHSH and LQKENI. V lost 3 bases to trimming and J lost 7 bases, with 24 bases between them. CDR3 residues: CASSPLAQGIELSGYTF. CDR3 sequence (DNA): TGTGCCAGCTCACCCCTGGCACAGGGCATCGAGCTGAGTGGCTACACCTTC.

The gene calls are TRBV29-1 and TRBJ2-2; the D gene is possibly TRBD1 (6 bases). Between the trimmed V and J ends, which lost 6 bases and 1 base, there was a span of 12 bases. The CDR3 covers 14 residues. Germline V CDR1 and CDR2: SQVTM, ANQGSEA. The DNA for the CDR3 is TGCAGCGTCACCTTGGGACAGAACACCGGGGAGCTGTTTTTT. It translates to CSVTLGQNTGELFF.

This chain connects TRBV29-1 to TRBJ2-1; TRBD1 aligns across 8 bases. CDR1 and CDR2 from the germline V gene are SQVTM and ANQGSEA. The CDR3 is 13 residues long. The trim removed 3 bases at V and 6 bases at J, leaving 4 bases unmatched. The CDR3 DNA sequence: TGCAGCGTTGACAGGGGGCGCAGCAATGAGCAGTTCTTC. Protein: CSVDRGRSNEQFF.

The chain employs TRBV5-1 and TRBJ1-6; TRBD1 aligns across 9 bases. The CDR3 extends over 16 amino acids. J was trimmed by 8 bases and V by 0 bases; bases with no gene match: 6. In germline, CDR1 is SGHRS, CDR2 YFSETQ. CDR3 DNA sequence: TGCGCCAGCAGCTTGGGTGGGACAGGGCCTGATTCACCCCTCCACTTT. This sequence encodes CASSLGGTGPDSPLHF. The complete variable domain, with remaining parts taken from reference TRBV5-1 and TRBJ1-6, reads KAGVTQTPRYLIKTRGQQVTLSCSPISGHRSVSWYQQTPGQGLQFLFEYFSETQRNKGNFPGRFSGRQFSNSRSEMNVSTLELGDSALYLCASSLGGTGPDSPLHFGNGTRLTVT.

The chain is built from TRBV2 and TRBJ1-5, with D possibly being TRBD1 (5 bases). With 4 bases removed from V and 5 bases from J, the gap between germline ends came to 18 bases. The germline V gene encodes CDR1 SNHLY and CDR2 FYNNEI. The CDR3 extends over 16 amino acids. The CDR3: CASSVAGLGTYQPQHF. CDR3 sequence (DNA): TGTGCCAGCAGTGTTGCAGGGTTAGGCACCTATCAGCCCCAGCATTTT.

This CDR3 is CASSQVTKQRGAKETQYF. DNA of the CDR3: TGCGCCAGCAGCCAAGTCACTAAGCAGCGGGGGGCAAAAGAGACCCAGTACTTC. The chain links TRBV4-1 to TRBJ2-5; 9 positions agree with TRBD2. The CDR3 extends over 18 amino acids. V lost 1 base and J lost 3; bases outside the gene matches: 12. The V gene's germline CDR1 is MGHRA and CDR2 YSYEKL.

The chain uses TRBV7-9 and TRBJ1-6; D is uncertain. The germline V and J ends were trimmed by 2 bases and 12 bases, with 17 bases remaining between them. The CDR3 spans 15 residues. Germline V gene lookup returns CDR1 SEHNR and CDR2 FQNEAQ (reference sequence). The CDR3 loop reads CASSLKSPQGGPLHF. As DNA, the CDR3 is TGTGCCAGCAGCTTAAAGAGCCCCCAAGGCGGACCCCTCCACTTT.

The chain combines TRBV18 with TRBJ1-4, with 7 bases that match TRBD1. CDR1 and CDR2 (germline): KGHSH, LQKENI. This CDR3 spans 13 amino acids. V lost 4 bases, J lost 6 bases, and 2 bases stayed unmatched. The CDR3 bases are TGTGCCAGCTCACGCCAGGGGGATGAAAAACTGTTTTTT. This gives the protein CASSRQGDEKLFF. Full variable domain (missing parts from reference TRBV18 and TRBJ1-4): NAGVMQNPRHLVRRRGQEARLRCSPMKGHSHVYWYRQLPEEGLKFMVYLQKENIIDESGMPKERFSAEFPKEGPSILRIQQVVRGDSAAYFCASSRQGDEKLFFGSGTQLSVL.

The rearrangement uses TRBV6-5 and TRBJ1-2; 8 bases are a match to TRBD1. This CDR3 has 14 amino acids. The germline CDR1 and CDR2 sequences are MNHEY and SVGAGI. V shed 1 base, J shed 8 bases, and the junction held 6 bases outside the gene matches. CDR3 in DNA: TGTGCCAGCAGTTACTACGGACAGGGTGAAGGCTACACCTTC. Protein product: CASSYYGQGEGYTF.

The J gene is TRBJ2-3, the V gene TRBV15; 8 nucleotides match TRBD2. The CDR3 extends over 16 amino acids. CDR1 and CDR2 from the germline V gene are LNHNV and YYDKDF (reference sequence). With V trimmed by 5 bases and J by 4 bases, 11 bases remained unmatched. The CDR3 is CATSRRSGGNADTQYF. The CDR3 DNA reads TGTGCCACCAGCCGAAGGAGCGGGGGTAATGCAGATACGCAGTATTTT.

V usage is TRBV7-2 and J usage is TRBJ2-5, with no clear D. The CDR3 covers 15 residues. The V gene lost 5 bases and the J gene lost 5 bases, with 18 bases spanning the gap. CDR1 is SGHTA, CDR2 FQGNSA, per germline. The CDR3 loop reads CASSLGAGAPETQYF. The CDR3 DNA reads TGTGCCAGCAGCCTAGGAGCAGGTGCACCGGAGACCCAGTACTTC.

The chain employs TRBV3-1 (or the pseudogene TRBV3-2) and TRBJ2-3, with D possibly matching TRBD1 (6 bases). The CDR3 covers 13 residues. Trimming removed 1 base at V and 9 bases at J, with 11 bases between. Germline V gene data show CDR1 as LGHDT and CDR2 as YNNKEL (reference sequence). CDR3 sequence reads: CASSQATGQTQYF. DNA for the CDR3: TGTGCCAGCAGCCAAGCTACAGGGCAAACGCAGTATTTT.

This clone was picked up a small number of times. Other DNA sequences within the sample encode an identical CDR3. V usage is TRBV18 and J usage is TRBJ1-3, with D maybe TRBD1 (6 bases). The CDR3 has 14 amino acids. Germline V CDR1 and CDR2: KGHSH, LQKENI. V gave up 6 bases and J gave up 4 bases, with 13 bases separating them. The CDR3 DNA reads as TGTGCCAGCTCGCCCACAGGGAGCGGAAACACCATATATTTT. It codes for CASSPTGSGNTIYF.

V usage is TRBV5-6 and J usage is TRBJ1-5; TRBD1 matches 7 bases. The junction had 5 bases not matched to a gene; V was cut back by 4 bases and J by 1 base. The germline gives CDR1 SGHDT, CDR2 YYEEEE. The CDR3 extends over 15 amino acids. CDR3 sequence reads: CASSRTGVSNQPQHF. CDR3 DNA: TGTGCCAGCAGCCGAACAGGGGTAAGCAATCAGCCCCAGCATTTT.

The chain joins TRBV3-1 (or the pseudogene TRBV3-2) to TRBJ2-3; perhaps TRBD2 as D (5 bases). This CDR3 has 17 amino acids. Between the trimmed V and J ends, which lost 0 bases and 0 bases, there was a span of 13 bases. Germline V CDR1 and CDR2: LGHDT, YNNKEL (reference sequence). The CDR3 loop reads CASSQDRRGWSTDTQYF. For the CDR3, the DNA is TGTGCCAGCAGCCAAGATCGACGGGGATGGAGCACAGATACGCAGTATTTT.

The chain uses TRBV5-1 and TRBJ2-1, with 8 bases matching TRBD1. The CDR3 length is 15 residues. The J segment lost 3 bases and the V segment lost 4 bases, leaving 6 bases of the junction unmatched. CDR1 SGHRS and CDR2 YFSETQ come from the germline V gene. CDR3 amino acids: CASSATGDHYNEQFF. CDR3 DNA sequence: TGCGCCAGCAGCGCGACAGGGGACCACTACAATGAGCAGTTCTTC.

This clone appeared a single time. The chain has TRBV19 and TRBJ2-5, with TRBD1 matching over 10 bases. The CDR3 is 14 residues long. V dropped 6 bases and J dropped 5; count of bases not matched to a gene: 6. Germline assignment: CDR1 LNHDA and CDR2 SQIVND (reference sequence). The CDR3 is CASSRQGAQETQYF. DNA for the CDR3: TGTGCCAGTAGCCGACAGGGGGCGCAGGAGACCCAGTACTTC.

The gene calls are TRBV3-1 (or the pseudogene TRBV3-2) and TRBJ2-1, with 8 bases fitting TRBD2. This CDR3 is built from 15 residues. Germline-derived CDR1 and CDR2 are LGHDT and YNNKEL (reference sequence). Trimming cost V 4 bases and J 9 bases; bases outside gene matches: 11. The CDR3: CASSLSPGLVSEQFF. In DNA form, the CDR3 reads TGTGCCAGCAGCCTATCGCCGGGACTAGTCTCTGAGCAGTTCTTC.

This chain connects TRBV19 to TRBJ2-1; no definite D call. This CDR3 region has 16 residues. Trimming removed 1 base at V and 0 bases at J, with 10 bases between. Per germline, CDR1 LNHDA and CDR2 SQIVND (reference sequence). CDR3 DNA: TGTGCCAGTAGTATAGGCAGGCTAAACTCCTACAATGAGCAGTTCTTC. Protein: CASSIGRLNSYNEQFF.

The V and J genes are TRBV2 and TRBJ1-2; 8 bases are a match to TRBD1. V was clipped by 8 bases and J by 4 bases; unmatched bases: 12. The CDR3 is made up of 15 amino acids. CDR1 SNHLY and CDR2 FYNNEI come from the germline V gene. The CDR3 region has the DNA TGTGCCAGCCGTAGGGACAGGAGAGACTCCTATGGCTACACCTTC. Its translation: CASRRDRRDSYGYTF.

V is TRBV9 and J is TRBJ1-3, with 7 nucleotides matching TRBD1. The germline CDR1 and CDR2 sequences are SGDLS and YYNGEE. The J segment lost 3 bases and the V segment lost 0 bases, leaving 3 bases of the junction unmatched. The CDR3 covers 15 residues. The CDR3 sequence: CASSVGPGGGNTIYF. The CDR3 DNA reads TGTGCCAGCAGCGTAGGCCCAGGGGGTGGAAACACCATATATTTT.

The V gene is TRBV2, the J gene TRBJ1-5, with a weak D call TRBD1 (6 bases). This CDR3 has 16 residues. In germline, CDR1 is SNHLY, CDR2 FYNNEI. Deletions cut 6 bases from V and 5 bases from J, with 20 bases between. The DNA of the CDR3 is TGTGCCAGCAGCGACCCGGGCCCAGGGGTGGATCAGCCCCAGCATTTT. Translated, it gives CASSDPGPGVDQPQHF.

In its sample, this clone was seen once. The rearrangement uses TRBV4-1 and TRBJ2-2, with D possibly TRBD1 on 6 matching bases. V gave up 2 bases and J gave up 0 bases, with 7 bases separating them. Germline values: CDR1 MGHRA, CDR2 YSYEKL. The CDR3 extends over 15 amino acids. CDR3 sequence: CASSQQGSNTGELFF. The CDR3 DNA is TGCGCCAGCAGCCAACAGGGGTCGAACACCGGGGAGCTGTTTTTT.

The rearrangement joins TRBV6-5 to TRBJ1-1; possible D gene TRBD1, 6 bases. Trimming shortened V by 5 bases and J by 3 bases, and 13 bases separated the two germline ends. The germline CDR1 and CDR2 sequences are MNHEY and SVGAGI. The CDR3 has 14 residues. The CDR3 loop reads CASSPIWTDTEAFF. Written as DNA, the CDR3 is TGTGCCAGCAGTCCGATCTGGACAGACACTGAAGCTTTCTTT.

The V gene is TRBV15, the J gene TRBJ1-1, with a weak D call TRBD1 (5 bases). The CDR3 spans 16 residues. The V end lost 1 base, the J end lost 7 bases, and 19 bases lay between the germline ends. In germline, CDR1 is LNHNV, CDR2 YYDKDF (reference sequence). The DNA of the CDR3 is TGTGCCACCAGCAGAGTAGATGATTTTAACGGGGGTGAAGCTTTCTTT. This codes for CATSRVDDFNGGEAFF.

J is TRBJ1-2 and V is TRBV3-1 (or the pseudogene TRBV3-2); D not resolved. Germline lookup yields CDR1 LGHDT and CDR2 YNNKEL (reference sequence). V was cut by 0 bases and J by 8 bases, with 13 bases left in between. The CDR3 has 14 residues. The CDR3 protein is CASSQDLTGYGYTF. In nucleotides, the CDR3 is TGTGCCAGCAGCCAAGATCTTACGGGGTACGGCTACACCTTC.

This clone has just one count. The chain recombines TRBV19 with TRBJ1-1; 7 nucleotides match TRBD1. In germline, CDR1 is LNHDA, CDR2 SQIVND (reference sequence). The CDR3 is 14 residues long. V trimming: 4 bases; J trimming: 0 bases; junction bases outside the gene matches: 2. The CDR3 loop reads CASSRQGMNTEAFF. DNA for the CDR3: TGTGCCAGTAGTAGACAGGGAATGAACACTGAAGCTTTCTTT. Variable domain in full (rest from reference TRBV19 and TRBJ1-1): DGGITQSPKYLFRKEGQNVTLSCEQNLNHDAMYWYRQDPGQGLRLIYYSQIVNDFQKGDIAEGYSVSREKKESFPLTVTSAQKNPTAFYLCASSRQGMNTEAFFGQGTRLTVV.